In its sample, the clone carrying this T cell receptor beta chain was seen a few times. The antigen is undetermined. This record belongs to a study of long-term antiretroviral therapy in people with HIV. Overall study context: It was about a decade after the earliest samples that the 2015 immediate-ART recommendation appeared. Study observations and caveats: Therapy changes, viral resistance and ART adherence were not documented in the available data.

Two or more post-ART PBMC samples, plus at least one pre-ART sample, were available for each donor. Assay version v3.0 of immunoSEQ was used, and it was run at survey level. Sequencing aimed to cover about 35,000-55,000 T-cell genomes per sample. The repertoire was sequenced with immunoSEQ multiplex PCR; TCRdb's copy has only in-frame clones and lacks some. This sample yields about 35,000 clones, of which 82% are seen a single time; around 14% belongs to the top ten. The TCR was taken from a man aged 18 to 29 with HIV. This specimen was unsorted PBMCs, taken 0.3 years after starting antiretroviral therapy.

The CDR3 reads CASSDRASNYGYTF. For the CDR3, the DNA is TGTGCCAGCAGTGACAGGGCCTCTAACTATGGCTACACCTTC. V and J are TRBV2 and TRBJ1-2; D might be TRBD1 (5 bases). V was clipped by 3 bases and J by 0 bases, with 8 bases between them. Germline V gene data show CDR1 as SNHLY and CDR2 as FYNNEI. The CDR3 is 14 residues long. The whole variable domain, filled in from reference TRBV2 and TRBJ1-2, reads EPEVTQTPSHQVTQMGQEVILRCVPISNHLYFYWYRQILGQKVEFLVSFYNNEISEKSEIFDDQFSVERPDGSNFTLKIRSTKLEDSAMYFCASSDRASNYGYTFGSGTRLTVV.